The present TCR beta chain was sequenced within a study of T-cell memory formation after mild COVID-19. Looking at the study overall: TCR clusters were mostly confined to one donor each. Broader study findings: Those CD4+ clones that contracted were mainly in CM and EM (CD8+ ones in EMRA). Clones that contracted from day 15 to 85 were balanced CD4/CD8, while later expanders leaned CD4+.

Each CDR3 protein is one row after TCRdb ran MiXCR on the 5' RACE reads. Of 300,000 to 350,000 distinct CDR3 sequences detected, 13% to 15% appear once; the ten largest clones hold over 20%. Note on this clonotype: Antigen specificity is unknown.

CDR3 size: 13 residues. Trimming took off 0 bases at V and 7 bases at J, with 10 bases between the two ends. Looked up from germline, CDR1 is SGHRS and CDR2 is YFSETQ. Sequencing was performed on PBMCs or a T cell subset sorted from them (not recorded which). This TCR derives from a man between 18 and 35 years old who had mild COVID-19 (a few samples of this study predate the infection). Cell type and time point are not known. This rearrangement joins TRBV5-1 to TRBJ1-1; no reliable D call. The CDR3 spells CASSLEPFVEAFF. CDR3 bases: TGCGCCAGCAGCTTGGAACCCTTCGTTGAAGCTTTCTTT.